This T cell receptor beta chain was retrieved from a study of CD8 T cells in Susac syndrome. RNA was extracted with the RNeasy kit, and a quantity of about 0.5 to 1 ug was reverse transcribed using random hexamers. An immunoSEQ multiplex PCR generated amplified TCR beta CDR3 products spanning 54 Vbeta and 13 Jbeta. Each CDR3 protein gets one entry after TCRdb re-called the immunoSEQ multiplex PCR reads with MiXCR. The sample contains some 150,000 distinct CDR3 sequences, around 95% of which appear only once. TEMRA cells underwent FACS enrichment and CD8+ and CD4+ T cells underwent negative isolation. The sequencing input was CD8+ T cells from PBMCs. The receptor's source is a human donor with multiple sclerosis.

CDR3 sequence reads: CARSRGHNEQFF. The DNA of the CDR3 is TGTGCCAGAAGCCGGGGGCACAATGAGCAGTTCTTC. The chain is built from TRBV2 and TRBJ2-1; either TRBD1 or TRBD2 may fit D (6 bases each). The CDR3 is made up of 12 amino acids. V shed 9 bases and J shed 5 bases, with 11 bases lying between them. Germline V lookup: CDR1 SNHLY, CDR2 FYNNEI. Complete variable domain (other parts from reference TRBV2 and TRBJ2-1): EPEVTQTPSHQVTQMGQEVILRCVPISNHLYFYWYRQILGQKVEFLVSFYNNEISEKSEIFDDQFSVERPDGSNFTLKIRSTKLEDSAMYFCARSRGHNEQFFGPGTRLTVL.